The present entry profiles one TCR beta chain with its context. Using a J-beta primer mix together with a sample-barcoded 5' primer, a second PCR was run for roughly 7 to 12 cycles. One entry per CDR3 protein results from TCRdb running MiXCR on the 5' RACE reads. Of some 880,000 distinct CDR3 sequences detected, about 34% appear once; the ten largest clones hold around 13%. This entry belongs to a study of blood T cells in healthy people across ages. Germline lookup yields CDR1 MNHEY and CDR2 SVGEGT. This CDR3 contains 14 residues. After removal of 10 bases from V and 3 bases from J, the junction contained 5 bases not matched to a gene.

Sequencing used blood. The chain employs TRBV6-2 or TRBV6-3 and TRBJ2-2; the match to TRBD1 covers 10 bases. This sequence was found in a man aged 18-30 years in good health. CDR3: CATRTGGDTGELFF. The CDR3 bases are TGTGCCACCCGGACAGGGGGGGACACCGGGGAGCTGTTTTTT.